In this sample, the clone carrying this TCR beta chain is medium-sized. V lost 1 base and J 4 bases, leaving 8 bases between the germline ends. The germline V gene has CDR1 LNHDA and CDR2 SQIVND (reference sequence). The CDR3 sequence is 14 residues long. This specimen belongs to a study of spatial heterogeneity in lung cancer. TCRdb re-called the 5' RACE reads with MiXCR, one entry per CDR3 protein. Of several thousand distinct CDR3 sequences in the sample, approximately 16% were seen once. As to time point: sample taken at primary tumor resection. Extraction of whole RNA from tumor, nontumor lung or frozen PBMC preceded unsorted sequencing.

Specimen: PBMCs, collected at surgery. This sequence originates from a male donor with early-stage non-small cell lung cancer. The V and J genes are TRBV19 and TRBJ1-5; D is ambiguous. In DNA form, the CDR3 reads TGTGCCAGTAGTATAGGTTACAGAAATCAGCCCCAGCATTTT. Translating it yields CASSIGYRNQPQHF.